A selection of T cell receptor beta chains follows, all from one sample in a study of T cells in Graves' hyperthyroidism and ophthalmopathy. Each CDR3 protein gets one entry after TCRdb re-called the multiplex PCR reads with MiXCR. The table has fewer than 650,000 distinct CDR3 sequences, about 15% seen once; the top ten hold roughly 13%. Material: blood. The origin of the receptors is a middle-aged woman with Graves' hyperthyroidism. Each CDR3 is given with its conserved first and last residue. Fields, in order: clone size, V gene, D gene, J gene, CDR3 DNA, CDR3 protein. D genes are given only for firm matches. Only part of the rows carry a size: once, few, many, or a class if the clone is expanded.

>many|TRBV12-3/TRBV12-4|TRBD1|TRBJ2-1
TGTGCCAGCAGTCACGGGACAGCAAATGAGCAGTTCTTC
CASSHGTANEQFF
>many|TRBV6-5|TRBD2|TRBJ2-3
TGTGCCAGCAGTTACCCGGGACTAGCGGGAATCACAGATACGCAGTATTTT
CASSYPGLAGITDTQYF
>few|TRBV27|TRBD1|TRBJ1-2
TGTGCCAGCAGTGTACCGGGACAGAGCTTCTATGGCTACACCTTC
CASSVPGQSFYGYTF
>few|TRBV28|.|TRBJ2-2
TGTGCCAGCAGTTCAATTAACACCGGGGAGCTGTTTTTT
CASSSINTGELFF
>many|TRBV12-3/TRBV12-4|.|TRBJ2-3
TGTGCCAGCAGTTCTCCTTTCACAGATACGCAGTATTTT
CASSSPFTDTQYF
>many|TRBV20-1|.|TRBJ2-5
TGCAGTGCTAGTGGGGACGGGGGAAAATTGGAGACCCAGTACTTC
CSASGDGGKLETQYF
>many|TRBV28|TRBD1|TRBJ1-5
TGTGCCAGCAGTGCGGGACAGGGTAACAATCAGCCCCAGCATTTT
CASSAGQGNNQPQHF
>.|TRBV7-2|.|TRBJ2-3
TGTGCCAGCAGCAAAAAATCCGGAGATACGCAGTATTTT
CASSKKSGDTQYF
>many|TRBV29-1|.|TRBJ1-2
TGCAGCGTTGAACGAGGTGCTTTAGAGGGCTACACCTTC
CSVERGALEGYTF
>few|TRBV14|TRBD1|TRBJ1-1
TGTGCCAGCAGCCCTCGGACAGGGAAGACTGAAGCTTTCTTT
CASSPRTGKTEAFF
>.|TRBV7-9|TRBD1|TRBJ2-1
TGTGCCAACCCGGGACAGGGGGATACTGAGCAGTTCTTC
CANPGQGDTEQFF
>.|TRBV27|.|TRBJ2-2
TGTGCCAGCACCCCTTCGAGGTTCGGGGAGCTGTTTTTT
CASTPSRFGELFF
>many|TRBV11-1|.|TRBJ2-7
TGTGCCAGCAGCCGCGATAAGACTCGTTCCTACGAGCAGTACTTC
CASSRDKTRSYEQYF
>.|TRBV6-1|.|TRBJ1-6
TGTGCCAGCAGGGGGGACGTGTTATCACCCCTCCACTTT
CASRGDVLSPLHF
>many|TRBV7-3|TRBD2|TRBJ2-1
TGTGCCAGCAGCCTCGGGCGGGAGGGCGCCTACAATGAGCAGTTCTTC
CASSLGREGAYNEQFF
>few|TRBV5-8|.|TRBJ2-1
TGTGCCAGCAGCTCTGTTAGGGACTCATACAATGAGCAGTTCTTC
CASSSVRDSYNEQFF
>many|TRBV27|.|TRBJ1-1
TGTGCCAGCAGTCCTGGTGAAGGGGTGAACACTGAAGCTTTCTTT
CASSPGEGVNTEAFF
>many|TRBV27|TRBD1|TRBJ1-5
TGTGCCAGCGGTGAATCCGCCGGGACAGGGGAGTATAGCAATCAGCCCCAGCATTTT
CASGESAGTGEYSNQPQHF
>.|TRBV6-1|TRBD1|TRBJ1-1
TGTGCCAGCAGTCTCAAACAGGGGGGTACTGAAGCTTTCTTT
CASSLKQGGTEAFF
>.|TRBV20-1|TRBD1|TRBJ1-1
TGCAGTGCTAGAGACCCGGGGGGGACAGTTGAAGCTTTCTTT
CSARDPGGTVEAFF
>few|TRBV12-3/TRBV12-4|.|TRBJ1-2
TGTGCCAGCAGAGCAACCGGGACACCTTATGGCTACACCTTC
CASRATGTPYGYTF
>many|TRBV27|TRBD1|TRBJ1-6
TGTGCCAGCAGTTTAAAGACCGGGACAGGGAGCAATTCACCCCTCCACTTT
CASSLKTGTGSNSPLHF
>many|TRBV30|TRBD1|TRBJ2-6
TGTGCCTGCCAAGACAGGGCTGGGGCCAACGTCCTGACTTTC
CACQDRAGANVLTF
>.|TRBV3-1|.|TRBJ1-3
TGTGCCAGCAGCCAAGAGGTGATCTCTGGAAACACCATATATTTT
CASSQEVISGNTIYF
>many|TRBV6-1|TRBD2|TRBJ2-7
TGTGCCAGCAGTCATTCTAGCGGGAGGGCCCGCGAGCAGTACTTC
CASSHSSGRAREQYF
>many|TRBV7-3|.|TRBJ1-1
TGTGCCAGCAGCTTACAGGGGAAAGACACTGAAGCTTTCTTT
CASSLQGKDTEAFF
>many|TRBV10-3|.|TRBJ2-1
TGTGCCATCAGTGAGGGACAGCTTTACAATGAGCAGTTCTTC
CAISEGQLYNEQFF
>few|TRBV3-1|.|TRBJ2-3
TGTGCCAGCACCCCGGACCTCATTGCTAGCACAGATACGCAGTATTTT
CASTPDLIASTDTQYF
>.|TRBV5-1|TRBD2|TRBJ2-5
TGCGCCAGCAGCTTTGGGACTACGCAAGAGACCCAGTACTTC
CASSFGTTQETQYF
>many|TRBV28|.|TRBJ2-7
TGTGCCAGCCTCAATACGTGGGGCGAGCAGTACTTC
CASLNTWGEQYF
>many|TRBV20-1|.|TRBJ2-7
TGCAGTGCTAGTCAGAGTCCCATCTCCTACGAGCAGTACTTC
CSASQSPISYEQYF
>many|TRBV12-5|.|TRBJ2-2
TGTGCTAGTGGTTTACCCACGAACACCGGGGAGCTGTTTTTT
CASGLPTNTGELFF
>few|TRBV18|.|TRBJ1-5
TGTGCCAGCTCACCAGGGGTGGGTCAGCCCCAGCATTTT
CASSPGVGQPQHF
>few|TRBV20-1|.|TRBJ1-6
TGCAGTGCTAGAGATCCCCAGGGAGGAGCACCCCTCCACTTT
CSARDPQGGAPLHF
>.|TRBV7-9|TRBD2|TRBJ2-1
TGTGCCAGCAGCTTTCCCTCTAGCGGGGAAAGCTCATCCCACAATGAGCAGTTCTTC
CASSFPSSGESSSHNEQFF
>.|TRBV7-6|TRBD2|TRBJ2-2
TGTGCCAGCAGCTTAACCCTAGCGGCGAACACCGGGGAGCTGTTTTTT
CASSLTLAANTGELFF
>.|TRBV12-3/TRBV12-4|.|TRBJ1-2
TGTGCCAGCAGTTTGGGTTACTTCTATGGCTACACCTTC
CASSLGYFYGYTF
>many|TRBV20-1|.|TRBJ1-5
TGCAGTGCTAGAGATCAAGGCGTTCTTCAGCCCCAGCATTTT
CSARDQGVLQPQHF
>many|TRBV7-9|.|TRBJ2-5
TGTGCCAGCAGCCGAGGACCACAAGAGACCCAGTACTTC
CASSRGPQETQYF
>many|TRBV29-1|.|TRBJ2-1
TGCAGCGCCACCGCGACAGCCTCCAATGAGCAGTTCTTC
CSATATASNEQFF
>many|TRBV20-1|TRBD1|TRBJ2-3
TGCAGTGCACATACAGGGGCGACCGAGGGTACGCAGTATTTT
CSAHTGATEGTQYF
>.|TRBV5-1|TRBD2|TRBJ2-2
TGCGCCAGCAGCTTGATTAGCGGGACGGGCACCGGGGAGCTGTTTTTT
CASSLISGTGTGELFF
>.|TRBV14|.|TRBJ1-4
TGTGCCAGCAGCCAAGATCAGGTCTCACTATTTCCTCCTGATGAAAAACTGTTTTTT
CASSQDQVSLFPPDEKLFF
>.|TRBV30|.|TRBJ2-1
TGTGCCTGGAGCGTGACACTAGGAAATGAGCAGTTCTTC
CAWSVTLGNEQFF
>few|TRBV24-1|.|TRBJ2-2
TGTGCCACCAGTGACCCGAAATCATTTACCGGGGAGCTGTTTTTT
CATSDPKSFTGELFF
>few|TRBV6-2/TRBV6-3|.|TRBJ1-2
TGTGCCAGCAGTTACTCCGGGGACGGCTACACCTTC
CASSYSGDGYTF
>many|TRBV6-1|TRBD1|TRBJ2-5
TGTGCCAGCAGTCCCCATCGGACAGGGGGCGGTGAGACCCAGTACTTC
CASSPHRTGGGETQYF
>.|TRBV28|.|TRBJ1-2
TGTGCCAGCAGCTTCCCAGGGGCAAGGGGTGGCTACACCTTC
CASSFPGARGGYTF
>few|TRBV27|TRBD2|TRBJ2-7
TGTGCCAGCAGTGGCCCTCTTGGCGGGAGTCACGAGCAGTACTTC
CASSGPLGGSHEQYF
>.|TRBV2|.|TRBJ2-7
TGTGCCAGCGCCGAGGCGCTCGAGCAGTACTTC
CASAEALEQYF
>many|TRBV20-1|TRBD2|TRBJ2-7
TGCAGTGCTAGCCCCCGGGGGACTAGCGGGTCTTCCTTCCACTACTACTACGAGCAGTACTTC
CSASPRGTSGSSFHYYYEQYF
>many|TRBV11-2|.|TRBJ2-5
TGTGCCAGCAGCTTAATCGGAGAGACCCAGTACTTC
CASSLIGETQYF
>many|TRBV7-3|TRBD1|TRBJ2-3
TGTGCCAGCAGCTCTACAGGGGTCCCCACAGATACGCAGTATTTT
CASSSTGVPTDTQYF
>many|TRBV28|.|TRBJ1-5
TGTGCCAGCAGTACCGGGACGGGGAAATTACAGCCCCAGCATTTT
CASSTGTGKLQPQHF
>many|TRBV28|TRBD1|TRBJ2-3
TGTGCCAGCAGTGGCAGGGGGCGCGGGACAGATACGCAGTATTTT
CASSGRGRGTDTQYF
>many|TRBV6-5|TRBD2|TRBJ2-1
TGTGCCAGCAGTTACGGGCTAGCGGGATACAATGAGCAGTTCTTC
CASSYGLAGYNEQFF